This T cell receptor beta chain was observed in a study of blood T cell repertoires in COVID-19. Study information: Acute-phase and convalescent COVID-19 samples originated in the United States, Italy and Spain. PBMCs, B-cell-depleted T cells, or T cells provided the cDNA or gDNA that made up the material.

A few counts support this clone. Germline-derived CDR1 and CDR2 are GTSNPN and SVGIG (reference sequence). CDR3 length equals 15 residues. V was pared by 7 bases and J by 2 bases, with 11 bases of the junction left unmatched. This table comes from immunoSEQ multiplex PCR, and its TCRdb copy is limited to in-frame clones, with some not included. The data show about 210,000 clones, more than 70% seen once. This TCR came from a man in his fifties or sixties with active or convalescent COVID-19. This chain connects TRBV30 to TRBJ1-5; 7 nucleotides align to TRBD1. Sequenced input: peripheral blood. The DNA of the CDR3 is TGTGCCTTCTCTGGGACAGCATGGGGCAATCAGCCCCAGCATTTT. Protein product: CAFSGTAWGNQPQHF. The full variable domain, its missing parts supplied by reference TRBV30 and TRBJ1-5, is SQTIHQWPATLVQPVGSPLSLECTVEGTSNPNLYWYRQAAGRGLQLLFYSVGIGQISSEVPQNLSASRPQDRQFILSSKKLLLSDSGFYLCAFSGTAWGNQPQHFGDGTRLSIL.